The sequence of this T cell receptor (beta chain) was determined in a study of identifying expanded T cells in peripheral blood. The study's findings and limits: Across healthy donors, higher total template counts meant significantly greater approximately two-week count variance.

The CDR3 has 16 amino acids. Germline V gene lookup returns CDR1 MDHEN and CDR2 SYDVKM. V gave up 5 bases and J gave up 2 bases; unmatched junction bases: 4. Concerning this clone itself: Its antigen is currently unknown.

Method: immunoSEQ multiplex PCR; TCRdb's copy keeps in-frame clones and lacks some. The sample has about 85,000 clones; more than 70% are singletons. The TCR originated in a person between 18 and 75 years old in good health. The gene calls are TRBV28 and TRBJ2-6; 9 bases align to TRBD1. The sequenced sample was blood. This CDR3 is CASSTDRGPGANVLTF. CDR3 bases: TGTGCCAGCAGTACGGACAGGGGTCCTGGGGCCAACGTCCTGACTTTC.